These 20 T cell receptor beta chains share one sample of origin, sequenced in a study of OX40 agonist ivuxolimab in advanced cancers. Clones were read by immunoSEQ multiplex PCR, and TCRdb kept only the in-frame ones, dropping some. Of about 71,000 clones in the sample, 65% to 85% were seen once. Sequenced here: CD4+ or CD8+ T cells sorted from blood, sampled in a trial of the OX40 agonist ivuxolimab. The receptors shown here come from an adult with an advanced solid tumor such as melanoma, head and neck, liver or kidney cancer.

The genes are TRBV4-3 and TRBJ2-7; 13 bases are a match to TRBD2. There are 17 residues in the CDR3. Germline V gene lookup returns CDR1 LGHNA and CDR2 YSLEER. The J segment lost 1 base and the V segment lost 4 bases, leaving 7 bases of the junction unmatched. CDR3 bases: TGCGCCAGCAGCCTCGGGACTAGCGGGGACGCTTCCTACGAGCAGTACTTC. Its protein is CASSLGTSGDASYEQYF.

CDR3 DNA sequence: TGCAGCGTGCGGACGAACACTGAAGCTTTCTTT. Translating gives CSVRTNTEAFF. This chain connects TRBV29-1 to TRBJ1-1; D is unresolved. The ends were cut back, 6 bases at V and 1 base at J, with 6 bases in the middle. Germline lookup yields CDR1 SQVTM and CDR2 ANQGSEA. The CDR3 runs 11 residues.

The chain carries TRBV18 and TRBJ2-1; tentative D call: TRBD2 (6 bases). Trimming removed 6 bases at V and 4 bases at J, with 10 bases between. Germline lookup yields CDR1 KGHSH and CDR2 LQKENI. This CDR3 is 13 amino acids long. The CDR3 protein is CASSPGLYNEQFF. The CDR3 nucleotides are TGTGCCAGCTCGCCGGGACTTTACAATGAGCAGTTCTTC. The complete variable domain, with remaining parts taken from reference TRBV18 and TRBJ2-1, reads NAGVMQNPRHLVRRRGQEARLRCSPMKGHSHVYWYRQLPEEGLKFMVYLQKENIIDESGMPKERFSAEFPKEGPSILRIQQVVRGDSAAYFCASSPGLYNEQFFGPGTRLTVL.

The V and J genes are TRBV27 and TRBJ2-7, with a tentative D call TRBD1 (6 bases). This CDR3 is 14 amino acids long. Per the germline V gene, CDR1 is MNHEY and CDR2 is SMNVEV (reference sequence). V lost 2 bases and J 0 bases, leaving 8 bases between the germline ends. Here the CDR3 DNA reads TGTGCCAGCAGTTTAGGACAGAACTCCTACGAGCAGTACTTC. The encoded protein is CASSLGQNSYEQYF.

The CDR3 reads CASSVSRERGEKLFF. The CDR3 DNA reads as TGTGCCAGCAGCGTTTCCAGGGAACGGGGCGAAAAACTGTTTTTT. The rearrangement joins TRBV9 to TRBJ1-4; tentative D call: TRBD1 (5 bases). Trimming took off 2 bases at V and 8 bases at J, with 16 bases between the two ends. The germline V gene has CDR1 SGDLS and CDR2 YYNGEE. The length of the CDR3 is 15 residues.

The V and J genes are TRBV2 and TRBJ1-5; tentatively, D is TRBD1 (6 bases). CDR1 and CDR2 from the germline V gene are SNHLY and FYNNEI. Trimming stripped 5 bases from V and 0 bases from J, with 17 bases between. The CDR3 loop spans 17 amino acids. Written as DNA, the CDR3 is TGTGCCAGCAGTCGGACTCGGGGGGCATATAGCAATCAGCCCCAGCATTTT. The encoded protein is CASSRTRGAYSNQPQHF.

The V gene is TRBV5-6, the J gene TRBJ2-5; tentative D call: TRBD1 (5 bases). V lost 3 bases and J lost 2, with 11 bases in between. Germline lookup yields CDR1 SGHDT and CDR2 YYEEEE. The length of the CDR3 is 14 residues. The CDR3 protein is CASSSLGDQETQYF. In DNA, the CDR3 is TGTGCCAGCAGCTCCCTAGGGGATCAAGAGACCCAGTACTTC.

The genes are TRBV10-2 and TRBJ2-1, with 7 bases matching TRBD1. From germline, CDR1 is WSHSY and CDR2 SAAADI. The V segment lost 9 bases and the J segment 4 bases; nucleotides outside the gene matches: 9. CDR3 length equals 14 residues. The CDR3 loop is CASSQGRTYNEQFF. CDR3 sequence (DNA): TGCGCCAGTTCACAGGGGCGTACTTACAATGAGCAGTTCTTC.

The chain is built from TRBV18 and TRBJ1-3; D might be TRBD1 (5 bases). CDR1 KGHSH and CDR2 LQKENI come from the germline V gene. V was clipped by 3 bases and J by 0 bases, with 9 bases between them. CDR3 size: 15 residues. CDR3 sequence: CASSPGESSGNTIYF. The DNA for the CDR3 is TGTGCCAGCTCACCGGGGGAAAGCTCTGGAAACACCATATATTTT.

This rearrangement joins TRBV27 to TRBJ2-7, with 9 positions matching TRBD2. The CDR3 totals 16 residues. V dropped 2 bases and J dropped 0; count of bases not matched to a gene: 5. From germline, CDR1 is MNHEY and CDR2 SMNVEV (reference sequence). The CDR3: CASSLTSGWSSYEQYF. The CDR3 DNA follows: TGTGCCAGCAGTTTAACTAGCGGGTGGAGCTCCTACGAGCAGTACTTC.

This clone was found once. V usage is TRBV7-2 and J usage is TRBJ1-6, with 10 bases lining up with TRBD1. With 5 bases clipped from V and 9 bases from J, the junction kept 10 bases outside the gene matches. In germline, CDR1 is SGHTA, CDR2 FQGNSA. The CDR3 is made up of 16 amino acids. For the CDR3, the DNA is TGTGCCAGCAGCCCCCAGGACGGACAGGGGGTTTCACCCCTCCACTTT. Protein product: CASSPQDGQGVSPLHF.

The chain carries TRBV16 and TRBJ1-6, with D perhaps TRBD1 (5 bases). The V and J ends lost 0 bases and 9 bases respectively, with 12 bases between them. The germline gives CDR1 KGHSY, CDR2 FQNENV. The CDR3 is 15 amino acids. This CDR3 reads CASSQSVGASSPLHF. Written as DNA, the CDR3 is TGTGCCAGCAGCCAATCGGTCGGGGCGAGTTCACCCCTCCACTTT.

The chain uses TRBV27 and TRBJ1-5; 8 bases map to TRBD1. The CDR3 consists of 14 residues. Looked up from germline, CDR1 is MNHEY and CDR2 is SMNVEV (reference sequence). Trimming removed 3 bases from V and 5 bases from J; junction bases left unmatched: 3. The CDR3 loop reads CASSFSTGDQPQHF. In DNA, the CDR3 is TGTGCCAGCAGTTTTTCGACAGGGGATCAGCCCCAGCATTTT.

This rearrangement joins TRBV6-4 to TRBJ2-4; D is possibly TRBD1 or TRBD2 (5 bases each). CDR1 MRHNA and CDR2 SNTAGT come from the germline V gene. CDR3 length equals 15 residues. Deletions cut 1 base from V and 9 bases from J, with 16 bases between. CDR3 loop: CASSDWGRRLTIQYF. In DNA form, the CDR3 reads TGTGCCAGCAGTGACTGGGGACGGAGGCTAACCATTCAGTACTTC.

The chain employs TRBV19 and TRBJ1-5; 11 positions match TRBD1. Germline trimming cut 9 bases from V and 6 bases from J; bases unmatched to any gene: 7. Germline assignment: CDR1 LNHDA and CDR2 SQIVND (reference sequence). The CDR3 totals 14 residues. DNA of the CDR3: TGTGCCAGCCACCGGACAGGGGGCAGTCAGCCCCAGCATTTT. Encoded protein: CASHRTGGSQPQHF.

The V gene is TRBV19, the J gene TRBJ2-1; D is uncertain. V was shortened by 3 bases and J by 6 bases, with 9 bases between the two germline ends. Germline V gene sequence: CDR1 LNHDA, CDR2 SQIVND (reference sequence). The CDR3 extends over 13 amino acids. In DNA form, the CDR3 reads TGTGCCAGTAGTATGCGCCGCGGCAATGAGCAGTTCTTC. Translation gives CASSMRRGNEQFF.

The chain recombines TRBV28 with TRBJ2-2; unclear D gene. Germline CDR1 and CDR2: MDHEN and SYDVKM. V lost 5 bases and J 0 bases, leaving 10 bases between the germline ends. The CDR3 is 15 amino acids. The CDR3 region has the DNA TGTGCCAGCAGTACTGGACCCACGAACACCGGGGAGCTGTTTTTT. Translation gives CASSTGPTNTGELFF.

This chain joins TRBV30 and TRBJ1-2; D uncertain. From germline, CDR1 is GTSNPN and CDR2 SVGIG (reference sequence). V lost 3 bases and J lost 7, with 15 bases in between. This CDR3 has 13 amino acids. CDR3 nucleotide sequence: TGTGCCTGGAGAGGATCGGGTGGGGTTGGCTACACCTTC. This codes for CAWRGSGGVGYTF.

The chain carries TRBV11-2 and TRBJ1-4; D remains ambiguous. The V gene's germline CDR1 is SGHAT and CDR2 FQNNGV. The CDR3 has 16 residues. Trimming removed 2 bases from V and 0 bases from J, with 10 bases in between. This CDR3 is CASSLNPPATNEKLFF. CDR3 nucleotides: TGTGCCAGCAGCTTAAATCCACCTGCAACTAATGAAAAACTGTTTTTT.

This chain connects TRBV5-4 to TRBJ2-1, with TRBD1 matching 9 bases. V gave up 1 base and J gave up 4 bases; unmatched junction bases: 3. The CDR3 contains 15 residues. Germline V CDR1 and CDR2: SGHNT, YYREEE (reference sequence). The CDR3 protein is CASSLWTGAYNEQFF. The DNA for the CDR3 is TGTGCCAGCAGCTTGTGGACAGGGGCGTACAATGAGCAGTTCTTC.